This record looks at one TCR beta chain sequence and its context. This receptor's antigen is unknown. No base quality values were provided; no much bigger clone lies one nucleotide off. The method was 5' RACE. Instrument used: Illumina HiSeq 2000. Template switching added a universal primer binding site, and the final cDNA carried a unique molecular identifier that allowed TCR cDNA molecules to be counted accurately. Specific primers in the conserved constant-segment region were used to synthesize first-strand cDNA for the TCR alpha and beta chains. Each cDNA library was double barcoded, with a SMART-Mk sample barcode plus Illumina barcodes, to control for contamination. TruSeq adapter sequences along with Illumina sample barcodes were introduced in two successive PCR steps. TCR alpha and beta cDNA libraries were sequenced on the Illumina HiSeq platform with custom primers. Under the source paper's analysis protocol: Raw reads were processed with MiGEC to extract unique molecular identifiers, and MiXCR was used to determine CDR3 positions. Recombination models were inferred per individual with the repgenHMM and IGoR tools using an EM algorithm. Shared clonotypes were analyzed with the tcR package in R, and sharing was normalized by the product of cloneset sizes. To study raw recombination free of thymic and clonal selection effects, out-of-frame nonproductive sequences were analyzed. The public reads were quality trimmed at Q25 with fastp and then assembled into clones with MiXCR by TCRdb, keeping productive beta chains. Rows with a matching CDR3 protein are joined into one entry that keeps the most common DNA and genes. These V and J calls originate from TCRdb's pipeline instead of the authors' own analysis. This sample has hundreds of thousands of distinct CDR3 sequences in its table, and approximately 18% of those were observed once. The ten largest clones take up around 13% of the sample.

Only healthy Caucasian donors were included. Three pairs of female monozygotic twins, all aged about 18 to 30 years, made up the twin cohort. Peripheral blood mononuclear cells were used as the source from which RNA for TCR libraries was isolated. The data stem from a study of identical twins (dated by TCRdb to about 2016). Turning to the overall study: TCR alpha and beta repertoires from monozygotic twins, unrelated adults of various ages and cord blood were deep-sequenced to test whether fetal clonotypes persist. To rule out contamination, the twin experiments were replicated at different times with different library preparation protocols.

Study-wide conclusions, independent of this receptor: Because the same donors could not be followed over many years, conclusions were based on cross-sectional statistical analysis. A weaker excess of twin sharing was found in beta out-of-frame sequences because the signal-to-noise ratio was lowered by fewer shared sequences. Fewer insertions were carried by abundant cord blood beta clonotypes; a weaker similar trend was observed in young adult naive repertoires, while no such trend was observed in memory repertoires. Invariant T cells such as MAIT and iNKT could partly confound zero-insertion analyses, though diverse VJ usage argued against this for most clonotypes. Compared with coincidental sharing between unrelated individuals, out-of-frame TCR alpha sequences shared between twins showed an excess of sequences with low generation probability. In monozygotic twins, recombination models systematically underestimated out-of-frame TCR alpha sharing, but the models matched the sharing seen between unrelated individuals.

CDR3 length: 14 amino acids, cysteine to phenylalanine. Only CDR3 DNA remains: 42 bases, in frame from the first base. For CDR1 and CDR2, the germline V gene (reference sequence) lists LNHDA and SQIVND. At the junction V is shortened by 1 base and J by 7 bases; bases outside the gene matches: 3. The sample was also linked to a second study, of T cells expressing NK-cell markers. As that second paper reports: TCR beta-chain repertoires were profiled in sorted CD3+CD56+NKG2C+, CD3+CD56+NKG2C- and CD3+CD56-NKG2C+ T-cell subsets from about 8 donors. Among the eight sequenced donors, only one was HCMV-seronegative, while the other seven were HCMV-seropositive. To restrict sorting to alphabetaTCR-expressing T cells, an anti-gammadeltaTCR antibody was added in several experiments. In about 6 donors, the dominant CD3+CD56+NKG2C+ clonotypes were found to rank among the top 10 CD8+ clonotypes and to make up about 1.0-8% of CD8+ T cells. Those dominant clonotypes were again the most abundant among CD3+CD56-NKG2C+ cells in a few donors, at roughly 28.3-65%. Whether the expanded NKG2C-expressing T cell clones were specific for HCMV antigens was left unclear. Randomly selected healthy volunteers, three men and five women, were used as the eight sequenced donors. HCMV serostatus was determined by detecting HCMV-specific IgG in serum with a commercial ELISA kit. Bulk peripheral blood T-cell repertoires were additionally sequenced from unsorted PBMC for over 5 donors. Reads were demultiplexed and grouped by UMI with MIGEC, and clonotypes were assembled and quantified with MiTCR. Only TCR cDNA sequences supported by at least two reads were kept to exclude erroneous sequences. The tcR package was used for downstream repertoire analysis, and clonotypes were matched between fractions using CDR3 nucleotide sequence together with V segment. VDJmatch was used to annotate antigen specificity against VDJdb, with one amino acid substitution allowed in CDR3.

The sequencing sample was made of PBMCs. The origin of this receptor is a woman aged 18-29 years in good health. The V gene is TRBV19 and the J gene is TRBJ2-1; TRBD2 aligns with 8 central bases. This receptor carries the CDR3 CASSIAGGPNEQFF. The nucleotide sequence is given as TGTGCCAGTAGTATAGCGGGAGGGCCAAATGAGCAGTTCTTC. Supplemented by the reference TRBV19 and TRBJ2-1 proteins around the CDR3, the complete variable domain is DGGITQSPKYLFRKEGQNVTLSCEQNLNHDAMYWYRQDPGQGLRLIYYSQIVNDFQKGDIAEGYSVSREKKESFPLTVTSAQKNPTAFYLCASSIAGGPNEQFFGPGTRLTVL.